The 18 T cell receptor beta chains given below trace back to one sample, sequenced in a study of blood T cell repertoires in COVID-19. TCRdb's table, derived via immunoSEQ multiplex PCR, lists solely in-frame clones and lacks some. The table includes around 300,000 clones, approximately 90% detected once. Specimen: peripheral blood. These receptors were obtained from a woman in her twenties or thirties with COVID-19, enrolled during active disease.

The CDR3, as DNA: TGTGCCAGCAGGCCAACCGGACAGGGAAATACTCGGGGCTACACCTTC. Its protein product is CASRPTGQGNTRGYTF. The chain recombines TRBV6-6 with TRBJ1-2; 8 nucleotides line up with TRBD1. The germline CDR1 and CDR2 sequences are MNHNY and SVGAGI (reference sequence). The V gene end was trimmed by 6 bases and the J gene end by 8 bases; junction bases not matched to a gene: 17. This CDR3 contains 16 residues.

The rearrangement uses TRBV18 and TRBJ1-2; the D is unclear. The V end lost 3 bases, the J end lost 6 bases, and 17 bases lay between the germline ends. The V gene's germline CDR1 is KGHSH and CDR2 LQKENI. This CDR3 region has 15 residues. The CDR3 DNA reads TGTGCCAGCTCACCCAACGAGCTTCCTTCGAATGGCTACACCTTC. This translates into CASSPNELPSNGYTF.

The gene calls are TRBV4-1 and TRBJ1-1, with a weak D call TRBD1 (5 bases). Germline V gene lookup returns CDR1 MGHRA and CDR2 YSYEKL. This CDR3 comprises 14 residues. Trimming left V 3 bases short and J 1 base short, with 9 bases between. This CDR3 is CASSQLQGNTEAFF. The DNA for the CDR3 is TGCGCCAGCAGCCAGCTGCAGGGGAACACTGAAGCTTTCTTT.

This chain connects TRBV9 to TRBJ2-7; TRBD1 is a possible D gene (6 bases). In germline, CDR1 is SGDLS, CDR2 YYNGEE. There are 15 residues in the CDR3. V gave up 0 bases and J gave up 2 bases, with 12 bases separating them. In DNA, the CDR3 is TGTGCCAGCAGCGTAGGAACAGGGCCACCCTACGAGCAGTACTTC. Translation gives CASSVGTGPPYEQYF.

The chain carries TRBV5-4 and TRBJ1-2; the D is unclear. Germline assignment: CDR1 SGHNT and CDR2 YYREEE (reference sequence). With 0 bases removed from V and 2 bases from J, the gap between germline ends came to 8 bases. The CDR3 is made up of 14 amino acids. The CDR3 DNA is TGTGCCAGCAGCTTGGTTAGGGAGAACTATGGCTACACCTTC. Its protein product is CASSLVRENYGYTF.

In its sample, this clone was seen once. J is TRBJ1-4 and V is TRBV28, with TRBD1 matching over 7 bases. The CDR3 covers 13 residues. The germline gives CDR1 MDHEN, CDR2 SYDVKM. V trimming: 3 bases; J trimming: 10 bases; junction bases outside the gene matches: 5. The CDR3 reads CASSFDRVGKLFF. In DNA form, the CDR3 reads TGTGCCAGCAGTTTCGACAGGGTTGGAAAACTGTTTTTT.

This sequence joins TRBV11-2 and TRBJ1-1; TRBD1 aligns across 8 bases. Germline V gene sequence: CDR1 SGHAT, CDR2 FQNNGV. After removal of 5 bases from V and 10 bases from J, the junction contained 12 bases not matched to a gene. CDR3 length equals 14 residues. CDR3: CASSPLTGALGAFF. For the CDR3, the DNA is TGTGCCAGCAGCCCCCTGACAGGGGCTTTGGGAGCTTTCTTT.

The CDR3 region has the DNA TGTGCCATCAGTGAAGTGGTGGAGGATGGGGCTTTCTTT. Translation gives CAISEVVEDGAFF. This chain joins TRBV10-3 and TRBJ1-1; D remains unclear. Looked up from germline, CDR1 is ENHRY and CDR2 is SYGVKD. This CDR3 has 13 residues. V was cut by 3 bases and J by 11 bases, with 16 bases left in between.

This CDR3 reads CSASRGIGETQYF. For the CDR3, the DNA is TGCAGTGCTAGTAGGGGGATCGGGGAGACCCAGTACTTC. The rearrangement links TRBV20-1 to TRBJ2-5, with D perhaps matching TRBD1 (6 bases). The V end lost 3 bases, the J end lost 5 bases, and 13 bases lay between the germline ends. Germline V gene lookup returns CDR1 DFQATT and CDR2 SNEGSKA (reference sequence). There are 13 residues in the CDR3.

The chain links TRBV6-5 to TRBJ1-5, with 9 bases matching TRBD1. The V segment lost 7 bases and the J segment 4 bases; nucleotides outside the gene matches: 8. CDR3 length: 15 residues. Germline-derived CDR1 and CDR2 are MNHEY and SVGAGI. This chain's CDR3 is CASNNKGTGNQPQHF. DNA of the CDR3: TGTGCCAGCAACAATAAAGGGACAGGGAATCAGCCCCAGCATTTT.

The chain uses TRBV7-2 and TRBJ1-6; D remains unclear. Per germline, CDR1 SGHTA and CDR2 FQGNSA. V was cut by 3 bases and J by 1 base, with 13 bases left in between. The CDR3 length is 17 residues. The CDR3 region has the DNA TGTGCCAGCAGCTTCCGACAAGCCGGATCCTATAATTCACCCCTCCACTTT. This sequence encodes CASSFRQAGSYNSPLHF.

Only a few counts were recorded for this clone. The chain combines TRBV6-1 with TRBJ1-2; 9 bases are shared with TRBD1. Germline lookup yields CDR1 MNHNS and CDR2 SASEGT. V shed 3 bases, J shed 3 bases, and the junction held 5 bases outside the gene matches. This CDR3 comprises 15 residues. CDR3 sequence (DNA): TGTGCCAGCAGTGATACCGGGACAGGGTACTATGGCTACACCTTC. Amino acids: CASSDTGTGYYGYTF.

V is TRBV5-1 and J is TRBJ2-6; D not resolved. V was cut by 1 base and J by 2 bases, with 16 bases left in between. Germline loops: CDR1 SGHRS, CDR2 YFSETQ. The CDR3 has 18 residues. CDR3 DNA: TGCGCCAGCAGCTTGACCTTCGGTCTTCGGGCTGGGGCCAACGTCCTGACTTTC. This gives the protein CASSLTFGLRAGANVLTF.

This clone was recorded once. The chain combines TRBV4-3 with TRBJ1-2, with D perhaps matching TRBD1 (5 bases). Per the germline V gene, CDR1 is LGHNA and CDR2 is YSLEER. The CDR3 length is 15 residues. With 0 bases removed from V and 1 base from J, the gap between germline ends came to 9 bases. DNA of the CDR3: TGCGCCAGCAGCCAAGAAGCCAGGGTTAACTATGGCTACACCTTC. Translating gives CASSQEARVNYGYTF.

The rearrangement links TRBV7-9 to TRBJ2-1; unclear D gene. Germline V gene data show CDR1 as SEHNR and CDR2 as FQNEAQ (reference sequence). CDR3 length: 12 amino acids. V was shortened by 6 bases and J by 9 bases, with 12 bases between the two germline ends. This CDR3 is CASRSRNSEQFF. CDR3 DNA sequence: TGTGCCAGCAGGTCCCGTAACTCTGAGCAGTTCTTC.

The V gene is TRBV6-1, the J gene TRBJ2-2; tentative D call: TRBD2 (5 bases). CDR3 length equals 16 residues. V was clipped by 2 bases and J by 0 bases, with 10 bases between them. The germline V gene encodes CDR1 MNHNS and CDR2 SASEGT. The CDR3 here is CASSEWWETNTGELFF. In DNA, the CDR3 is TGTGCCAGCAGTGAATGGTGGGAGACGAACACCGGGGAGCTGTTTTTT.

V and J are TRBV4-1 and TRBJ1-1; no reliable D call. V shed 8 bases and J shed 11 bases, with 21 bases lying between them. CDR1 and CDR2 from the germline V gene are MGHRA and YSYEKL. This CDR3 is 13 amino acids long. CDR3 in DNA: TGCGCCAGCGCCAAAGAGGAGGCTATGGGGGCTTTCTTT. It translates to CASAKEEAMGAFF.

The count of this clone is one. This sequence joins TRBV5-5 and TRBJ2-2, with 8 bases fitting TRBD1. The CDR3 is 15 amino acids. Germline V CDR1 and CDR2: SGHKS, YYEKEE (reference sequence). V lost 1 base to trimming and J lost 4 bases; unmatched junction nucleotides: 3. The CDR3 here is CASSLSTGGTGELFF. CDR3 coding DNA: TGTGCCAGCAGCTTGTCTACAGGGGGCACCGGGGAGCTGTTTTTT.